These 22 T cell receptor beta chains came from one sample sequenced in a study of cytomegalovirus exposure and HLA in healthy donors. In the PCR, 60 Vbeta and 13 Jbeta primers were used. Produced via immunoSEQ multiplex PCR; TCRdb's table is partial and in-frame only. The sample carries 200,000 to 250,000 clones, 60% to 80% recorded once. The sequenced material came from PBMCs. The receptors here all came from a man younger than 35 in good health and CMV-seronegative.

The chain links TRBV6-5 to TRBJ1-5; TRBD1 matches at 9 bases. The CDR3 extends over 13 amino acids. The V gene end was trimmed by 8 bases and the J gene end by 6 bases; junction bases not matched to a gene: 5. Germline loops: CDR1 MNHEY, CDR2 SVGAGI. Written as DNA, the CDR3 is TGTGCCAGCGGGACGGGACAGGGTCAGCCCCAGCATTTT. This gives the protein CASGTGQGQPQHF.

J is TRBJ2-7 and V is TRBV15; D call uncertain. Germline V lookup: CDR1 LNHNV, CDR2 YYDKDF (reference sequence). The CDR3 runs to 12 residues. V lost 0 bases and J 5 bases, leaving 5 bases between the germline ends. As DNA, the CDR3 is TGTGCCACCAGCAGAGAGGAGAACGAGCAGTACTTC. Its protein product is CATSREENEQYF. The entire variable domain, with the rest obtained from reference TRBV15 and TRBJ2-7, is as follows: DAMVIQNPRYQVTQFGKPVTLSCSQTLNHNVMYWYQQKSSQAPKLLFHYYDKDFNNEADTPDNFQSRRPNTSFCFLDIRSPGLGDTAMYLCATSREENEQYFGPGTRLTVT.

V is TRBV7-2 and J is TRBJ2-7; TRBD2 matches 7 bases. This CDR3 has 13 residues. The junction had 7 bases not matched to a gene; V was cut back by 5 bases and J by 6 bases. The germline V gene has CDR1 SGHTA and CDR2 FQGNSA. In nucleotides, the CDR3 is TGTGCCAGCAGCATTCGCGGGAGCCCCGAGCAGTACTTC. Translated: CASSIRGSPEQYF.

This chain uses TRBV2 with TRBJ2-3, with 12 bases that match TRBD2. V lost 10 bases, J lost 6 bases, and 8 bases stayed unmatched. Germline loops: CDR1 SNHLY, CDR2 FYNNEI. This CDR3 has 14 amino acids. Written as DNA, the CDR3 is TGTGCCAACTCTCGACTAGCGGGGGTTGATACGCAGTATTTT. Its protein product is CANSRLAGVDTQYF.

The rearrangement joins TRBV6-5 to TRBJ2-7; 7 bases fit TRBD1. Germline V gene data show CDR1 as MNHEY and CDR2 as SVGAGI. Trimming removed 2 bases from V and 4 bases from J; junction bases left unmatched: 5. The CDR3 is 14 residues long. CDR3 in amino acids: CASSYITGEYEQYF. The DNA for the CDR3 is TGTGCCAGCAGTTACATCACAGGGGAGTACGAGCAGTACTTC.

This sequence joins TRBV6-1 and TRBJ2-1; 7 nucleotides match TRBD1. After removal of 8 bases from V and 7 bases from J, the junction contained 11 bases not matched to a gene. CDR1 is MNHNS, CDR2 SASEGT, per germline. The CDR3 consists of 14 residues. The DNA for the CDR3 is TGTGCCAGCTCTGGACAGGTCCTTTGGAATGAGCAGTTCTTC. This sequence encodes CASSGQVLWNEQFF.

The gene calls are TRBV27 and TRBJ2-4; 7 bases are a match to TRBD1. Looked up from germline, CDR1 is MNHEY and CDR2 is SMNVEV (reference sequence). The CDR3 consists of 14 residues. V lost 8 bases, J lost 2 bases, and 6 bases stayed unmatched. The CDR3: CASLDRETKNIQYF. CDR3 in DNA: TGTGCCAGCCTCGACAGGGAAACCAAAAACATTCAGTACTTC.

The rearrangement joins TRBV25-1 to TRBJ1-1; perhaps TRBD1 as D (6 bases). Germline CDR1 reads MGHDK; CDR2 reads SYGVNS. The ends were cut back, 4 bases at V and 5 bases at J, with 14 bases in the middle. The CDR3 runs 14 residues. The CDR3 nucleotides are TGTGCCAGCAGTGGCAGACGGGGGGCGACTGAAGCTTTCTTT. This translates into CASSGRRGATEAFF.

The chain couples TRBV30 to TRBJ1-2, with TRBD1 as a possible D gene (6 bases). Deletions cut 1 base from V and 5 bases from J, with 8 bases between. Germline CDR1 and CDR2: GTSNPN and SVGIG (reference sequence). This CDR3 is 12 amino acids long. Written as DNA, the CDR3 is TGTGCCTGGAGTGGCAGGGGATATGGCTACACCTTC. The encoded protein is CAWSGRGYGYTF. The entire variable domain, with the rest obtained from reference TRBV30 and TRBJ1-2, is as follows: SQTIHQWPATLVQPVGSPLSLECTVEGTSNPNLYWYRQAAGRGLQLLFYSVGIGQISSEVPQNLSASRPQDRQFILSSKKLLLSDSGFYLCAWSGRGYGYTFGSGTRLTVV.

The rearrangement links TRBV27 to TRBJ2-1, with a weak D call TRBD1 (5 bases). Trimming took 7 bases from V and 7 from J, leaving 20 bases between them. CDR3 length: 15 residues. The germline V gene encodes CDR1 MNHEY and CDR2 SMNVEV (reference sequence). The DNA for the CDR3 is TGTGCCAGCAAATACCCGACCCCGAAGGGGAATGAGCAGTTCTTC. It codes for CASKYPTPKGNEQFF.

The V gene is TRBV19, the J gene TRBJ1-5, with a weak D call TRBD1 (6 bases). The CDR3 runs to 16 residues. V was trimmed by 8 bases and J by 1 base, leaving 18 bases between them. The V gene's germline CDR1 is LNHDA and CDR2 SQIVND (reference sequence). In nucleotides, the CDR3 is TGTGCCAGTGGTGGTGAATCAGGGGCCAGCAATCAGCCCCAGCATTTT. Residues: CASGGESGASNQPQHF.

Of note for this clone: The CDR3 does not end in the conserved phenylalanine or tryptophan, so this is likely a read error. It is unclear where the CDR3 begins or ends on the DNA, so no DNA is shown, and the CDR3 is as TCRdb lists it. The CDR3 protein is CTSSQARTGSPDY. The genes are TRBV1 and TRBJ1-2; TRBD1, as called in the table, went unchecked against the DNA. TRBV1 is recorded as a pseudogene. The CDR3 numbers 13 amino acids, ends counted.

This chain uses TRBV10-3 with TRBJ2-7; D gene uncertain. V was pared by 7 bases and J by 4 bases, with 14 bases between. Germline assignment: CDR1 ENHRY and CDR2 SYGVKD. The CDR3 sequence is 13 residues long. CDR3 residues: CAIMGSTKYEQYF. The CDR3 bases are TGTGCCATCATGGGCTCGACCAAATACGAGCAGTACTTC.

J is TRBJ2-2 and V is TRBV5-1; TRBD2 is a possible D gene (7 bases). The CDR3 is 18 amino acids. Deletions cut 4 bases from V and 4 bases from J, with 23 bases between. Germline V gene sequence: CDR1 SGHRS, CDR2 YFSETQ. CDR3 amino acids: CASSLRGQGRIVTGELFF. CDR3 DNA sequence: TGCGCCAGCAGCCTGCGGGGGCAGGGGAGGATAGTCACCGGGGAGCTGTTTTTT.

The genes are TRBV28 and TRBJ1-5; a possible D gene is TRBD1 (6 bases). Germline-derived CDR1 and CDR2 are MDHEN and SYDVKM. Trimming took 3 bases from V and 2 from J, leaving 14 bases between them. The CDR3 runs 16 residues. In DNA form, the CDR3 reads TGTGCCAGCAGTTTGGGGGGGCCGGAGGGCAATCAGCCCCAGCATTTT. This gives the protein CASSLGGPEGNQPQHF.

The gene calls are TRBV11-2 and TRBJ1-5, with D possibly being TRBD1 (6 bases). The germline V gene encodes CDR1 SGHAT and CDR2 FQNNGV. The V end lost 5 bases, the J end lost 4 bases, and 9 bases lay between the germline ends. CDR3 length equals 13 residues. The CDR3 is CASSLGQNQPQHF. The CDR3 region has the DNA TGTGCCAGCAGCCTGGGACAAAATCAGCCCCAGCATTTT.

This chain joins TRBV28 and TRBJ2-1; TRBD2 matches at 11 bases. V gave up 4 bases and J gave up 8 bases; unmatched junction bases: 7. CDR1 is MDHEN and CDR2 is SYDVKM in the germline V gene. The CDR3 length is 15 residues. CDR3 bases: TGTGCCAGCAGTTATAGCGGGAGGGCCTTGCATGAGCAGTTCTTC. Its translation: CASSYSGRALHEQFF. The entire variable domain, with the rest obtained from reference TRBV28 and TRBJ2-1, is as follows: DVKVTQSSRYLVKRTGEKVFLECVQDMDHENMFWYRQDPGLGLRLIYFSYDVKMKEKGDIPEGYSVSREKKERFSLILESASTNQTSMYLCASSYSGRALHEQFFGPGTRLTVL.

This clone has a handful of counts. This chain connects TRBV7-2 to TRBJ2-2; D not certain. CDR3 length: 13 residues. Per germline, CDR1 SGHTA and CDR2 FQGNSA. V lost 4 bases, J lost 3 bases, and 6 bases lay in between. The CDR3, as DNA: TGTGCCAGCAGCTCCCTAGACACCGGGGAGCTGTTTTTT. This gives the protein CASSSLDTGELFF.

This chain links TRBV9 with TRBJ1-1; D might be TRBD1 (6 bases). V was shortened by 4 bases and J by 3 bases, with 19 bases between the two germline ends. This CDR3 comprises 16 residues. Germline CDR1 SGDLS, CDR2 YYNGEE. CDR3 sequence (DNA): TGTGCCAGCAGCACCCGGGGGGCACTGAGGGACACTGAAGCTTTCTTT. This sequence encodes CASSTRGALRDTEAFF. Filled out from reference TRBV9 and TRBJ1-1, the complete variable domain reads DSGVTQTPKHLITATGQRVTLRCSPRSGDLSVYWYQQSLDQGLQFLIQYYNGEERAKGNILERFSAQQFPDLHSELNLSSLELGDSALYFCASSTRGALRDTEAFFGQGTRLTVV.

This clone occurred a few times. The chain carries TRBV11-3 and TRBJ1-2; D possibly corresponds to TRBD1 (6 bases). Germline CDR1 is SGHNT and CDR2 is YENEEA. The CDR3 covers 13 residues. The V gene lost 6 bases and the J gene lost 7 bases, with 15 bases spanning the gap. CDR3 nucleotides: TGTGCCAGCAGTTTCAGGGGAGAAGGTGGCTACACCTTC. Translating gives CASSFRGEGGYTF. Complete variable domain (other parts from reference TRBV11-3 and TRBJ1-2): EAGVVQSPRYKIIEKKQPVAFWCNPISGHNTLYWYLQNLGQGPELLIRYENEEAVDDSQLPKDRFSAERLKGVDSTLKIQPAELGDSAVYLCASSFRGEGGYTFGSGTRLTVV.

The chain joins TRBV6-6 to TRBJ1-6; 7 bases fit TRBD1. With 2 bases clipped from V and 14 bases from J, the junction kept 9 bases outside the gene matches. From germline, CDR1 is MNHNY and CDR2 SVGAGI (reference sequence). CDR3 length: 14 residues. CDR3 sequence reads: CASSYTGTGEALHF. The DNA of the CDR3 is TGTGCCAGCAGTTACACGGGAACAGGGGAAGCCCTCCACTTT.

The chain combines TRBV5-8 with TRBJ1-2; D is unclear. This CDR3 is 13 amino acids long. The V gene lost 0 bases and the J gene lost 5 bases, with 8 bases spanning the gap. Looked up from germline, CDR1 is SGHTS and CDR2 is YDEGEE. CDR3 in amino acids: CASSLAREYGYTF. The CDR3 coding sequence is TGTGCCAGCAGCTTGGCTAGGGAGTATGGCTACACCTTC.